The 10 T cell receptor beta chains reported below all come from one sample, sequenced in a study of control samples from healthy donors and cancer patients. Measured with immunoSEQ multiplex PCR; TCRdb has only the in-frame clones, and not every one. This table has tens of thousands of clones, approximately 95% appearing once. Source material: blood. All receptors derive from a young man in good health.

The chain recombines TRBV7-6 with TRBJ2-3, with 11 nucleotides matching TRBD2. CDR3 length: 16 residues. Germline values: CDR1 SGHVS, CDR2 FNYEAQ. Trimming removed 5 bases from V and 3 bases from J; junction bases left unmatched: 7. The CDR3 nucleotides read TGTGCCAGCAGCCCCATAGCGGGAGGGATAACAGATACGCAGTATTTT. It encodes CASSPIAGGITDTQYF.

The CDR3 region is CASTSGTGQSSYNEQFF. The DNA for the CDR3 is TGTGCCAGCACCTCCGGGACAGGGCAAAGCTCCTACAATGAGCAGTTCTTC. V gene TRBV7-9 combines with J gene TRBJ2-1; 9 bases fit TRBD1. From germline, CDR1 is SEHNR and CDR2 FQNEAQ (reference sequence). The length of the CDR3 is 17 residues. V dropped 7 bases and J dropped 0; count of bases not matched to a gene: 10.

This chain uses TRBV11-2 with TRBJ2-7; D gene uncertain. Germline CDR1 is SGHAT and CDR2 is FQNNGV. V lost 1 base and J 7 bases, leaving 8 bases between the germline ends. This CDR3 is 12 amino acids long. The CDR3 coding sequence is TGTGCCAGCAGCTTAGGCTTATGGGAGCAGTACTTC. This encodes CASSLGLWEQYF. The full variable domain, in which reference TRBV11-2 and TRBJ2-7 provide the parts outside the CDR3, is EAGVAQSPRYKIIEKRQSVAFWCNPISGHATLYWYQQILGQGPKLLIQFQNNGVVDDSQLPKDRFSAERLKGVDSTLKIQPAKLEDSAVYLCASSLGLWEQYFGPGTRLTVT.

V and J are TRBV28 and TRBJ2-1; TRBD2 is a possible D gene (5 bases). CDR3 length: 14 residues. Germline V gene lookup returns CDR1 MDHEN and CDR2 SYDVKM. Trimming removed 6 bases at V and 8 bases at J, with 17 bases between. CDR3 protein: CASRGIGRRDEQFF. CDR3 nucleotides: TGTGCCAGCAGAGGAATAGGACGGCGGGATGAGCAGTTCTTC.

J is TRBJ1-3 and V is TRBV30, with D tentatively TRBD1 (5 bases). The germline V gene has CDR1 GTSNPN and CDR2 SVGIG (reference sequence). The CDR3 length is 15 residues. V lost 2 bases and J 0 bases, leaving 11 bases between the germline ends. The CDR3 region is CAWSNRIFSGNTIYF. In nucleotides, the CDR3 is TGTGCCTGGAGTAACAGGATCTTCTCTGGAAACACCATATATTTT.

The chain couples TRBV5-6 to TRBJ1-2; no reliable D call. Trimming left V 0 bases short and J 6 bases short, with 21 bases between. The CDR3 covers 17 residues. Germline-derived CDR1 and CDR2 are SGHDT and YYEEEE. In nucleotides, the CDR3 is TGTGCCAGCAGCTTGGCCTTGGGCAGCCCTCCTTATGATGGCTACACCTTC. It codes for CASSLALGSPPYDGYTF.

V is TRBV7-9 and J is TRBJ2-1; TRBD2 aligns across 8 bases. This CDR3 has 12 amino acids. Germline values: CDR1 SEHNR, CDR2 FQNEAQ (reference sequence). The junction had 3 bases not matched to a gene; V was cut back by 4 bases and J by 10 bases. The CDR3 reads CASSYSGNEQFF. The CDR3 DNA follows: TGTGCCAGCAGCTATAGCGGGAACGAGCAGTTCTTC.

The CDR3 DNA is TGTGCCAGCTCACCAGATAGGCCGGCGGGTCAGCCCCAGCATTTT. Residues: CASSPDRPAGQPQHF. This chain connects TRBV18 to TRBJ1-5; D is unresolved. Per germline, CDR1 KGHSH and CDR2 LQKENI. Trimming cost V 2 bases and J 6 bases, with 14 bases left between them. This CDR3 is 15 amino acids long.

Only one count was recorded for this clone. The V call is TRBV6-5, the J call TRBJ1-1; D is possibly TRBD1 (5 bases). V shed 2 bases and J shed 1 base, with 11 bases lying between them. The CDR3 is 15 amino acids. Looked up from germline, CDR1 is MNHEY and CDR2 is SVGAGI. The CDR3 DNA reads as TGTGCCAGCAGTTACGGGGGACTGCAGAACACTGAAGCTTTCTTT. It codes for CASSYGGLQNTEAFF.

The genes are TRBV6-2 or TRBV6-3 and TRBJ1-6; D remains ambiguous. The CDR3 is made up of 13 amino acids. CDR1 MNHEY and CDR2 SVGEGT come from the germline V gene. Trimming pared 4 bases from V and 7 bases from J, leaving 8 bases between. Here the CDR3 reads CASSSVENSPLHF. The CDR3 coding sequence is TGTGCCAGCAGTTCCGTTGAAAATTCACCCCTCCACTTT.